The 24 T cell receptor beta chains below were found in one sample sequenced in a study of neurological immune-mediated disorders. TCRdb ran MiXCR on the 5' RACE reads and lists one entry per CDR3 protein. The data show tens of thousands of distinct CDR3 sequences, with over 4% seen just once and about 2.6% held by the top ten. The sequenced material came from PBMCs. These receptors were obtained from a man aged 45-65 years with multiple sclerosis.

The chain couples TRBV12-3 or TRBV12-4 to TRBJ1-5; the D gene is possibly TRBD1 (6 bases). With 3 bases removed from V and 6 bases from J, the gap between germline ends came to 9 bases. The CDR3 loop spans 13 amino acids. CDR3 loop: CASSFGGAQPQHF. For the CDR3, the DNA is TGTGCCAGCAGTTTTGGGGGGGCTCAGCCCCAGCATTTT.

This clonotype was observed at least ten times. The chain links TRBV6-5 to TRBJ1-1, with D maybe TRBD1 (6 bases). The CDR3 spans 15 residues. The germline gives CDR1 MNHEY, CDR2 SVGAGI. V shed 2 bases and J shed 2 bases, with 12 bases lying between them. The CDR3 coding sequence is TGTGCCAGCAGTTACAAGGGGGGGGGCAACACTGAAGCTTTCTTT. This gives the protein CASSYKGGGNTEAFF.

At least ten counts were recorded for this clonotype. The chain combines TRBV5-6 with TRBJ1-1; 7 nucleotides line up with TRBD1. The CDR3 extends over 15 amino acids. Germline V CDR1 and CDR2: SGHDT, YYEEEE. V lost 3 bases to trimming and J lost 1 base; unmatched junction nucleotides: 6. The DNA of the CDR3 is TGTGCCAGCAGCTCGGGACAGAGCGGGAACACTGAAGCTTTCTTT. This sequence encodes CASSSGQSGNTEAFF.

The V gene is TRBV6-6, the J gene TRBJ1-1, with D hard to call. The germline V gene encodes CDR1 MNHNY and CDR2 SVGAGI (reference sequence). V shed 8 bases and J shed 1 base, with 23 bases lying between them. This CDR3 has 17 residues. The DNA of the CDR3 is TGTGCCAGCTTTTCCGCGCGGCGGAGCAGCAAGAACACTGAAGCTTTCTTT. Amino acid sequence: CASFSARRSSKNTEAFF.

This clonotype was observed many times. This sequence joins TRBV20-1 and TRBJ1-1, with 7 bases that match TRBD1. V gave up 4 bases and J gave up 0 bases; unmatched junction bases: 14. Germline CDR1 DFQATT, CDR2 SNEGSKA (reference sequence). The CDR3 spans 17 residues. CDR3 coding DNA: TGCAGTGCTAAAAGGGGGCAGGCCGTCGTTTTGAACACTGAAGCTTTCTTT. This translates into CSAKRGQAVVLNTEAFF.

This CDR3 reads CSVLAGGHTGELFF. The CDR3 DNA sequence: TGCAGCGTCCTAGCGGGGGGCCACACCGGGGAGCTGTTTTTT. The chain combines TRBV29-1 with TRBJ2-2, with 11 bases fitting TRBD2. The trim removed 6 bases at V and 3 bases at J, leaving 3 bases unmatched. This CDR3 comprises 14 residues. Germline V CDR1 and CDR2: SQVTM, ANQGSEA.

Notes on this clonotype: This may stem from a read error, because a much larger clone lies one nucleotide away. The chain links TRBV5-1 to TRBJ2-1; tentative D call: TRBD1 (6 bases). The CDR3 has 14 amino acids. Trimming removed 4 bases at V and 8 bases at J, with 16 bases between. Per the germline V gene, CDR1 is SGHRS and CDR2 is YFSETQ. The CDR3 spells CASSLREPGDEQFF. The CDR3 DNA reads as TGCGCCAGCAGCCTCCGGGAACCAGGGGATGAGCAGTTCTTC. Together with reference TRBV5-1 and TRBJ2-1, the CDR3 gives the full variable domain: KAGVTQTPRYLIKTRGQQVTLSCSPISGHRSVSWYQQTPGQGLQFLFEYFSETQRNKGNFPGRFSGRQFSNSRSEMNVSTLELGDSALYLCASSLREPGDEQFFGPGTRLTVL.

There are many counts of this clonotype. The chain couples TRBV3-1 to TRBJ2-5, with D possibly called TRBD1 or TRBD2 (5 bases each). The germline V and J ends were trimmed by 7 bases and 4 bases, with 16 bases remaining between them. The CDR3 sequence is 14 residues long. Germline CDR1 reads LGHDT; CDR2 reads YNNKEL (reference sequence). The CDR3 loop is CASTVGAGRETQYF. CDR3 coding DNA: TGTGCCAGCACTGTCGGGGCCGGACGAGAGACCCAGTACTTC.

This clonotype was counted many times. V usage is TRBV21-1 and J usage is TRBJ2-5; the table's D call, TRBD1, has no DNA check behind it. TRBV21-1 is termed a pseudogene. This CDR3 spans 15 amino acids. DNA of the CDR3: TGTGCCAGAACCGGTGGGCGGCCGGTGGAAGAGACCCAGTACTTC. Amino acids: CARTGGRPVEETQYF.

There are many counts of this clonotype. This rearrangement joins TRBV7-9 to TRBJ1-4; 11 bases match TRBD1. The CDR3 is made up of 14 amino acids. CDR1 is SEHNR, CDR2 FQNEAQ, per germline (reference sequence). After removal of 5 bases from V and 6 bases from J, the junction contained 2 bases not matched to a gene. The CDR3 nucleotides are TGTGCCAGCAGCATGGGACAGGGGGATGAAAAACTGTTTTTT. Translating gives CASSMGQGDEKLFF.

In its sample, this clonotype was seen a few times. This rearrangement joins TRBV5-1 to TRBJ2-2; no firm D call. This CDR3 is built from 14 residues. Trimming removed 0 bases at V and 7 bases at J, with 10 bases between. Germline V lookup: CDR1 SGHRS, CDR2 YFSETQ. The CDR3 sequence: CASSLGALSGELFF. As DNA, the CDR3 is TGCGCCAGCAGCTTGGGGGCCCTCAGCGGGGAGCTGTTTTTT.

The chain employs TRBV7-8 and TRBJ1-1; no clear D gene. The CDR3 spans 16 residues. Looked up from germline, CDR1 is SGHVS and CDR2 is FQNEAQ. Trimming stripped 5 bases from V and 0 bases from J, with 16 bases between. CDR3 protein: CASSPVREGMNTEAFF. The CDR3 DNA follows: TGTGCCAGCAGCCCGGTACGGGAGGGAATGAACACTGAAGCTTTCTTT. Supplemented by reference TRBV7-8 and TRBJ1-1, the full variable domain reads GAGVSQSPRYKVAKRGQDVALRCDPISGHVSLFWYQQALGQGPEFLTYFQNEAQLDKSGLPSDRFFAERPEGSVSTLKIQRTQQEDSAVYLCASSPVREGMNTEAFFGQGTRLTVV.

This clonotype showed up many times. The chain carries TRBV7-9 and TRBJ1-1; D uncertain. Between the trimmed V and J ends, which lost 6 bases and 1 base, there was a span of 12 bases. Germline CDR1 SEHNR, CDR2 FQNEAQ (reference sequence). This CDR3 has 14 amino acids. The CDR3, as DNA: TGTGCCAGCAGTCAGGAGTCCGGGAACACTGAAGCTTTCTTT. Translating it yields CASSQESGNTEAFF.

A few counts support this clonotype. The chain joins TRBV13 to TRBJ2-1; 10 nucleotides agree with TRBD2. Trimming at V came to 4 bases and at J to 7 bases, leaving 7 bases not matched to a gene. The CDR3 loop spans 15 amino acids. The germline V gene has CDR1 PRHDT and CDR2 FYEKMQ (reference sequence). CDR3 in DNA: TGTGCCAGCAGCTCAGGGACTAGCGTACTAAATGAGCAGTTCTTC. Amino acid sequence: CASSSGTSVLNEQFF.

In its sample, this clonotype was seen many times. The chain links TRBV12-3 or TRBV12-4 to TRBJ2-3; D could derive from TRBD1 or TRBD2 (5 bases each). CDR3 length: 13 residues. V was pared by 5 bases and J by 4 bases, with 10 bases between. CDR3 sequence: CASSHGTADTQYF. Written as DNA, the CDR3 is TGTGCCAGCAGTCACGGGACGGCAGATACGCAGTATTTT.

This clonotype has a count of ten or more. The chain employs TRBV7-8 and TRBJ1-4; D gene unclear. This CDR3 has 15 residues. Germline loops: CDR1 SGHVS, CDR2 FQNEAQ. V dropped 5 bases and J dropped 13 bases, with 23 bases sitting between them. The CDR3 nucleotides read TGTGCCAGCAGCCCAACATCTCACCCCTCCGAGAGACTGTTTTTT. Amino acid sequence: CASSPTSHPSERLFF.

This clonotype was observed many times. The genes are TRBV12-3 or TRBV12-4 and TRBJ1-1; a possible D gene is TRBD1 (6 bases). The length of the CDR3 is 17 residues. Trimming shortened V by 3 bases and J by 6 bases, and 23 bases separated the two germline ends. The CDR3 reads CASSFRGTQVRDPEAFF. The CDR3, as DNA: TGTGCCAGCAGTTTTAGGGGGACTCAGGTCCGCGATCCTGAAGCTTTCTTT.

CDR3 sequence (DNA): TGTGCCAGCAGTCATGGACAGGGGAACACTGAAGCTTTCTTT. It is translated as CASSHGQGNTEAFF. The chain couples TRBV14 to TRBJ1-1, with TRBD1 matching over 8 bases. The CDR3 spans 14 residues. Germline V gene lookup returns CDR1 SGHDN and CDR2 FVKESK. The V gene end was trimmed by 6 bases and the J gene end by 1 base; junction bases not matched to a gene: 4.

This clonotype showed up many times. The chain recombines TRBV5-1 with TRBJ2-3; D gene uncertain. This CDR3 contains 12 residues. Deletions cut 0 bases from V and 2 bases from J, with 1 base between. Germline V gene data show CDR1 as SGHRS and CDR2 as YFSETQ. The CDR3 loop is CASSLATDTQYF. The CDR3 nucleotides read TGCGCCAGCAGCTTGGCCACAGATACGCAGTATTTT.

This clonotype was found many times. The J gene is TRBJ2-1, the V gene TRBV10-2, with TRBD2 as a possible D gene (6 bases). The CDR3 loop spans 14 amino acids. The germline gives CDR1 WSHSY, CDR2 SAAADI. V was shortened by 11 bases and J by 6 bases, with 20 bases between the two germline ends. The CDR3 sequence is CAASAGGALNEQFF. The CDR3 DNA is TGCGCCGCCTCCGCGGGCGGGGCCCTCAATGAGCAGTTCTTC.

The table lists this clonotype with many counts. The J gene is TRBJ2-5, the V gene TRBV20-1, with D unresolved. V lost 3 bases, J lost 2 bases, and 4 bases lay in between. Germline CDR1 is DFQATT and CDR2 is SNEGSKA (reference sequence). The CDR3 loop spans 11 amino acids. CDR3 DNA: TGCAGTGCTAGCGGGCAAGAGACCCAGTACTTC. Translated: CSASGQETQYF.

This chain joins TRBV10-3 and TRBJ2-7; D is undetermined. The CDR3 is made up of 14 amino acids. Germline CDR1 is ENHRY and CDR2 is SYGVKD. V dropped 4 bases and J dropped 3 bases, with 13 bases sitting between them. The CDR3 DNA reads as TGTGCCATCAGTGGGATGGGTAGGAACTACGAGCAGTACGTC. This codes for CAISGMGRNYEQYV.

This clonotype was observed at least ten times. J is TRBJ2-1 and V is TRBV5-1; D assignment may be TRBD1 or TRBD2 (5 bases each). The V end lost 2 bases, the J end lost 5 bases, and 11 bases lay between the germline ends. Germline V gene data show CDR1 as SGHRS and CDR2 as YFSETQ. This CDR3 region has 14 residues. The chain's CDR3 is CASSFQGEDNEQFF. As DNA, the CDR3 is TGCGCCAGCAGCTTTCAGGGAGAGGACAATGAGCAGTTCTTC.

This clonotype was found many times. The chain carries TRBV5-1 and TRBJ1-1, with TRBD1 as a possible D gene (5 bases). The length of the CDR3 is 16 residues. Between the trimmed V and J ends, which lost 6 bases and 6 bases, there was a span of 24 bases. Germline V gene data show CDR1 as SGHRS and CDR2 as YFSETQ. Here the CDR3 DNA reads TGCGCCAGCAATTGGGGGAATGTGGGGATTGGCGCTGAAGCTTTCTTT. This codes for CASNWGNVGIGAEAFF.